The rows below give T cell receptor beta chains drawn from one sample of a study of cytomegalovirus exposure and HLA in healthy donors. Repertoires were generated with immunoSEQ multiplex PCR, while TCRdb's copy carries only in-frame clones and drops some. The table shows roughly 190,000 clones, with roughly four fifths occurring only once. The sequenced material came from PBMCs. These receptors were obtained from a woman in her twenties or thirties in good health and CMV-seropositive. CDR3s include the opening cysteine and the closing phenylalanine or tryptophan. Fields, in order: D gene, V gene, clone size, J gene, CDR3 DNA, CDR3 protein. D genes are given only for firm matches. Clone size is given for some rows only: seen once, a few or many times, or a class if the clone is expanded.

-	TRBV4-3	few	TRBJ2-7	TGCGCCAGCAGCCAAGATACAGGATACGCCTACGAGCAGTACTTC	CASSQDTGYAYEQYF
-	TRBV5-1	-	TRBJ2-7	TGCGCCAGCAGTTATTCCGGTACAGGGAACTACGAGCAGTACTTC	CASSYSGTGNYEQYF
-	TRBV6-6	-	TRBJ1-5	TGTGCCAGCAGTTCGCAGGGGAATCAGCCCCAGCATTTT	CASSSQGNQPQHF
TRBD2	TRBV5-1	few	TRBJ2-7	TGCGCCAGCAGCTTCGAAACTAGCGGGAGGACAGGCGAGCAGTACTTC	CASSFETSGRTGEQYF
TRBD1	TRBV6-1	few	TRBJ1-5	TGTGCCAGCAGCGAACACGGGACAGGGGAACTAAATAGCAATCAGCCCCAGCATTTT	CASSEHGTGELNSNQPQHF
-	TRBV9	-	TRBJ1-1	TGTGCCAGCAGCCCTGGCCCGGGAAACACTGAAGCTTTCTTT	CASSPGPGNTEAFF
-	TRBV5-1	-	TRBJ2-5	TGCGCCAGCAGCTTGGACTCTCAAGAGACCCAGTACTTC	CASSLDSQETQYF
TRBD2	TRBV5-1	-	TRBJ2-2	TGCGCCAGCAGCTCCGGACTAGCGGGAGGCGGGGAGCTGTTTTTT	CASSSGLAGGGELFF
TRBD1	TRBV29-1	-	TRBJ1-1	TGCAGCGTGGACGAGGGACAGGGGATGAACACTGAAGCTTTCTTT	CSVDEGQGMNTEAFF
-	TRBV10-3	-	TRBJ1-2	TGTGCCATCAGTGAGTCATCTATGTCCCTCTATGGCTACACCTTC	CAISESSMSLYGYTF
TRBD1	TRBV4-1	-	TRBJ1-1	TGCGCCAGCAGCCAGGCAGGGGGCGCGGACACTGAAGCTTTCTTT	CASSQAGGADTEAFF
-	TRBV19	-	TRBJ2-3	TGTGCCAGTAGTAAAGGAGAATTCACAGATACGCAGTATTTT	CASSKGEFTDTQYF
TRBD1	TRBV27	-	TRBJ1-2	TGTGCCAGCAGTTTATTGGAAGGGGGCGCCTATGGCTACACCTTC	CASSLLEGGAYGYTF
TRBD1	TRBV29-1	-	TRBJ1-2	TGCAGCGTTGAAGAGTACCACAGGGGGAATGGCTACACCTTC	CSVEEYHRGNGYTF
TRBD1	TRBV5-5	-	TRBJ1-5	TGTGCCAGCAGCTCCCCGGACAGGGGATCAGGTCAGCCCCAGCATTTT	CASSSPDRGSGQPQHF
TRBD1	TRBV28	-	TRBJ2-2	TGTGCCAGCGGATCTAGGCAGGGGGCATATACCGGGGAGCTGTTTTTT	CASGSRQGAYTGELFF
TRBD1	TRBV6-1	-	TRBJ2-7	TGTGCCAGCAGCCCGGACAGGGGGATCTACGAGCAGTACTTC	CASSPDRGIYEQYF
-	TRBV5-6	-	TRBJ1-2	TGTGCCAGCAGCTTGGGCCCGGCAGGAAACTATGGCTACACCTTC	CASSLGPAGNYGYTF
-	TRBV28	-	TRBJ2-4	TGTGCCAGCAGTCCCCACGGGGTAAACATTCAGTACTTC	CASSPHGVNIQYF
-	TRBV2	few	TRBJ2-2	TGTGCCAGCAGTGGACAGTCTTTCACCGGGGAGCTGTTTTTT	CASSGQSFTGELFF
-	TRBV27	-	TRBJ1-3	TGTGCCAGCAGTCCGAGCCCGGTAAACACCATATATTTT	CASSPSPVNTIYF
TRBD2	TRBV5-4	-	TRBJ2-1	TGTGCCAGCAGCTTGGTTTGGACTAGCGCCTACAATGAGCAGTTCTTC	CASSLVWTSAYNEQFF
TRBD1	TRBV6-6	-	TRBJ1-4	TGTGCCAGCAGCGAACAGGGGGCTTTGACTAATGAAAAACTGTTTTTT	CASSEQGALTNEKLFF
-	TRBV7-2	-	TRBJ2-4	TGTGCCAGCAGCTTAGCGGGCGGGCCGGGGAACATTCAGTACTTC	CASSLAGGPGNIQYF
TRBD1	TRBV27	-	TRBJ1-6	TGTGCCAGCAGTCGGGGGACAGGGTGGTATAATTCACCCCTCCACTTT	CASSRGTGWYNSPLHF
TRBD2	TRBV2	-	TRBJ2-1	TGTGCCAGCAGTGGCCCGGGACTAGTCGATGAGCAGTTCTTC	CASSGPGLVDEQFF
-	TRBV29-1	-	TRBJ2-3	TGCAGCGTTGAAGGGGGGCGGGAGTTTGGCACAGATACGCAGTATTTT	CSVEGGREFGTDTQYF
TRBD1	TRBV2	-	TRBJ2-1	TGTGCCAGCACCTTACTCGGACAGGATGAGCAGTTCTTC	CASTLLGQDEQFF